The present entry profiles one T cell receptor (beta chain) with its context. Its specific antigen is unknown. The record has no base qualities; no much larger clone is one base away. The immunoSEQ Assay, a bias-controlled multiplex PCR, was used to amplify TCRbeta CDR3 regions from genomic DNA. The original pipeline was this. Nucleated cell counts per sample were estimated from amplification of reference gene primers within the assay. Sequence reads were collapsed and filtered to measure the absolute abundance of every unique TCRbeta CDR3 rearrangement. Productive Simpson clonality was computed per sample as the square root of Simpson's diversity index over productive rearrangements. This is the immuneACCESS table as TCRdb keeps it, with only in-frame sequences that have V and J called. A part of the clones is gone; compared with another copy, unresolved V genes explain less than half, and the rest is unexplained. For V, J and clone size, that table is used; D and trimming come from the DNA. For this sample the table gives approximately 200,000 clones, of which around four fifths were detected only once. Roughly a tenth of the sample lies in the top ten.

These data belong to a study of blood T cell repertoires in COVID-19 (dated by TCRdb to the early 2020s). In the study overall: Samples from collaborators originated in the United States, Italy and Spain and spanned both the acute and convalescent phases of COVID-19. The material from the prospective study consisted of cDNA or gDNA derived from T cells, B-cell-depleted T cells, or PBMCs. Deeply sampled blood TCRbeta repertoires from subjects exposed to, actively infected with, or recovered from COVID-19 were included in the dataset. The repertoires were released in a freely available public database meant as a resource for research on the immune response to SARS-CoV-2. Samples were obtained from the ongoing ImmuneRACE study (first 160 participants) and from about 1,300 subjects provided by 6 global collaborators. Nearly every sample came with metadata listing a de-identified subject ID, COVID-19 status, age in years and sex. Where available, HLA class I and class II types were taken from metadata supplied by the sample provider and were not determined by assay-based typing.

As encoded in the germline V gene, CDR1 is SGHRS while CDR2 is YFSETQ. Taken from cysteine to phenylalanine, the CDR3 has 15 residues. The entry retains the CDR3 DNA only, 45 bases that are in frame from base 1. V is shortened by 6 bases, J by 6 bases, and the region joining them spans 18 bases. General study outcomes and caveats: The amount of clinical and demographic metadata varied by source and participant and was provided uncurated.

One collaborating source in Seattle enrolled patients while the patients were actively infected and followed the patients over time throughout the course of disease. Each collaborating institution followed its own protocols to collect whole blood in K2EDTA tubes. For TCRbeta analysis, collaborators shipped samples in one of three forms: frozen whole blood, isolated PBMCs, or DNA extracted from either of those sample types. The chain couples TRBV5-1 to TRBJ1-4; possibly the D gene is TRBD1, per 6 matching bases. The clonotype was recovered from a woman aged 80 or over with COVID-19, enrolled during active disease. What was sequenced was peripheral blood. The CDR3 has the sequence CASTTSGAFDEKLFF. The sequenced DNA is TGCGCCAGCACCACCTCAGGGGCTTTTGATGAAAAACTGTTTTTT.